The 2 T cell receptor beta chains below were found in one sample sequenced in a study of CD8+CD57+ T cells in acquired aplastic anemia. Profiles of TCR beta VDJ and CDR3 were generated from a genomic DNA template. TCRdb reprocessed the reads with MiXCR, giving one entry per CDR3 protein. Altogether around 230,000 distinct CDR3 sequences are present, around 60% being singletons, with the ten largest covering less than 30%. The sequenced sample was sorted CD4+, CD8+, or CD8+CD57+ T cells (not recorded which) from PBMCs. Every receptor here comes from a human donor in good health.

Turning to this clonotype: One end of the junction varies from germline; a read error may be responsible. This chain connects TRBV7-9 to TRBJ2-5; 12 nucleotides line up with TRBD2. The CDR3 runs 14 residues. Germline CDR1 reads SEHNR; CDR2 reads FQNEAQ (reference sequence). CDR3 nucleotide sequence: TGTGCTAGCACCCCCTACCCACTAGCGGGGGGACAGTACTTC. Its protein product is CASTPYPLAGGQYF.

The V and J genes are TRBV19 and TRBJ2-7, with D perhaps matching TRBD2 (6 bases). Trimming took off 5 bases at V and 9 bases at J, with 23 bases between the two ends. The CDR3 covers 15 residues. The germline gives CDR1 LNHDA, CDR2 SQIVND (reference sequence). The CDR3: CASSLLIRDFVGQYF. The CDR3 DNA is TGTGCCAGTAGTCTCTTAATTCGGGACTTCGTTGGGCAGTACTTC.